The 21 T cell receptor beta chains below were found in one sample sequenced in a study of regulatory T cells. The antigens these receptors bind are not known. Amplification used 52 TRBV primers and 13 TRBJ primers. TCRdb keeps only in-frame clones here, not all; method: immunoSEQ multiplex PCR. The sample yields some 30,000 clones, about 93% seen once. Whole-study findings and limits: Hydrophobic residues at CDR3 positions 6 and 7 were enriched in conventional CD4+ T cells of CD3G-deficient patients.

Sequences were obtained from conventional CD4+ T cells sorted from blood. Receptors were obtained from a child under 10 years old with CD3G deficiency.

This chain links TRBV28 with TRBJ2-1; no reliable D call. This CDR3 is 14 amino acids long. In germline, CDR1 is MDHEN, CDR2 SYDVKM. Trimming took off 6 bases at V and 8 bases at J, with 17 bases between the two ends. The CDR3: CASSLDQPGDEQFF. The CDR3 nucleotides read TGTGCCAGCAGCCTGGATCAGCCGGGCGATGAGCAGTTCTTC.

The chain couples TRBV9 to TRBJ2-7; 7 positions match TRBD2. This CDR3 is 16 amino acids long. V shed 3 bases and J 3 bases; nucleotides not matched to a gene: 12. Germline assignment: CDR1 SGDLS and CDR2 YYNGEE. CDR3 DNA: TGTGCCAGCAGCGGCCAACTCGGGCGGGAGCGCTACGAGCAGTACTTC. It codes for CASSGQLGRERYEQYF.

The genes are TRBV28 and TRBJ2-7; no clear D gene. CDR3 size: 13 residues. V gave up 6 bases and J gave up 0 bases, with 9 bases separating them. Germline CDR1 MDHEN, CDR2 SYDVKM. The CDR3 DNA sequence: TGTGCCAGCAGCCCCTGGAGCTCCTACGAGCAGTACTTC. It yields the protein CASSPWSSYEQYF.

This CDR3 is CASSTRSDEQYF. The CDR3 DNA follows: TGTGCCAGCAGCACACGTTCCGACGAGCAGTACTTC. The J gene is TRBJ2-7, the V gene TRBV28, with D hard to call. The length of the CDR3 is 12 residues. The germline V and J ends were trimmed by 6 bases and 5 bases, with 11 bases remaining between them. Germline V gene lookup returns CDR1 MDHEN and CDR2 SYDVKM.

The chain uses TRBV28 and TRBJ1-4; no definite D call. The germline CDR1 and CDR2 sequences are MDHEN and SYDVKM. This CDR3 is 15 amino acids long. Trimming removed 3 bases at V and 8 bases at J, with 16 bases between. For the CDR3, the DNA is TGTGCCAGCAGTTTGAAGACTATAAGAGGCGAAAAACTGTTTTTT. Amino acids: CASSLKTIRGEKLFF.

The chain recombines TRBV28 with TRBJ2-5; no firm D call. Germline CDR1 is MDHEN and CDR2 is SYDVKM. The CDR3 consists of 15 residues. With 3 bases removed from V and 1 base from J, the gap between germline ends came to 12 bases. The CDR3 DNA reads TGTGCCAGCAGTTTGGGGATCGCCCGCCAAGAGACCCAGTACTTC. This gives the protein CASSLGIARQETQYF. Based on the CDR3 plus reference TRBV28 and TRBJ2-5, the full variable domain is DVKVTQSSRYLVKRTGEKVFLECVQDMDHENMFWYRQDPGLGLRLIYFSYDVKMKEKGDIPEGYSVSREKKERFSLILESASTNQTSMYLCASSLGIARQETQYFGPGTRLLVL.

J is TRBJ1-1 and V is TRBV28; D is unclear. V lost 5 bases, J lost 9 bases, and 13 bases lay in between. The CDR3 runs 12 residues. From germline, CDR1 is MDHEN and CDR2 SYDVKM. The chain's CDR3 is CASSQVHGQAFF. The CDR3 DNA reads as TGTGCCAGCAGTCAGGTTCACGGGCAAGCTTTCTTT.

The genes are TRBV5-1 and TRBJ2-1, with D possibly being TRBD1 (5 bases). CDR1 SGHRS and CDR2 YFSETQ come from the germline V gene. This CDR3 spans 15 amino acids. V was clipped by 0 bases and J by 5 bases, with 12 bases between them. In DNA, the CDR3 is TGCGCCAGCAGCTTGGCTCCGACAGAAAACAATGAGCAGTTCTTC. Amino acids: CASSLAPTENNEQFF.

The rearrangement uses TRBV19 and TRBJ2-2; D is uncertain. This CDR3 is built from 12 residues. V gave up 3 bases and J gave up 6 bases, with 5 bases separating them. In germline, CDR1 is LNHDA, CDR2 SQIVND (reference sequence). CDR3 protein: CASSIPAGELFF. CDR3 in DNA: TGTGCCAGTAGTATCCCGGCCGGGGAGCTGTTTTTT.

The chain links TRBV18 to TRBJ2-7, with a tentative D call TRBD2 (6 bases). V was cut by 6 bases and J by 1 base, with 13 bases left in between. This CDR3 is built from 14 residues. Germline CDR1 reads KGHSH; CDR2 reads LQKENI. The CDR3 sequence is CASSPARGSYEQYF. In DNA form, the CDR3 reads TGTGCCAGCTCTCCAGCCCGGGGGTCCTACGAGCAGTACTTC.

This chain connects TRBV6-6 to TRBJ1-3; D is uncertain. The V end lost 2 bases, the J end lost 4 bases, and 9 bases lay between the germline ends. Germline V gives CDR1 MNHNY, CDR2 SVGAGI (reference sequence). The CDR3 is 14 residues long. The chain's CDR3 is CASSYGVWGNTIYF. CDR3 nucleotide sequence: TGTGCCAGCAGTTACGGGGTTTGGGGAAACACCATATATTTT.

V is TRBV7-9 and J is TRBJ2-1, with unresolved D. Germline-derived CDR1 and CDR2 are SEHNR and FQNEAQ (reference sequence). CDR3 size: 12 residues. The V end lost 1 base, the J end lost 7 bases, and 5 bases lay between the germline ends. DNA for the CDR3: TGTGCCAGCAGCTTAGTGGCGAATGAGCAGTTCTTC. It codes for CASSLVANEQFF.

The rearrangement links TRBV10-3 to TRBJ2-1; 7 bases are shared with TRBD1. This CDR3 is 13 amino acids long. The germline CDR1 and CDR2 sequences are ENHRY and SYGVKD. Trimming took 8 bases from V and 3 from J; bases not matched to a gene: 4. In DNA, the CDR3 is TGTGCCATCGGCCGACAGGGCTACAATGAGCAGTTCTTC. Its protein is CAIGRQGYNEQFF.

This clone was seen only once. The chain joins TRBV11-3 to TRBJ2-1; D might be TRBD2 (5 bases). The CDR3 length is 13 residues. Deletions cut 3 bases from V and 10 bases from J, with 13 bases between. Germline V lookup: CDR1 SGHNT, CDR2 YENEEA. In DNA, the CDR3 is TGTGCCAGCAGCTTGGACTTTTTTCGGGAGCAGTTCTTC. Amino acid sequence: CASSLDFFREQFF.

The CDR3: CASSLLGRLYQPQHF. Here the CDR3 DNA reads TGTGCCAGCAGCTTATTGGGCAGGCTTTATCAGCCCCAGCATTTT. The chain employs TRBV11-2 and TRBJ1-5; D remains unclear. V dropped 2 bases and J dropped 5 bases, with 13 bases sitting between them. Per the germline V gene, CDR1 is SGHAT and CDR2 is FQNNGV. This CDR3 region has 15 residues. Full variable domain (outside the CDR3, taken from reference TRBV11-2 and TRBJ1-5): EAGVAQSPRYKIIEKRQSVAFWCNPISGHATLYWYQQILGQGPKLLIQFQNNGVVDDSQLPKDRFSAERLKGVDSTLKIQPAKLEDSAVYLCASSLLGRLYQPQHFGDGTRLSIL.

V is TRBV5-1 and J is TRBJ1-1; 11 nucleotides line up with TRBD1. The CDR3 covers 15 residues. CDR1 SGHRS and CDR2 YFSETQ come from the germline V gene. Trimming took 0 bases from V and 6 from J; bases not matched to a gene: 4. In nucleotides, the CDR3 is TGCGCCAGCAGCTTGGGGACAGGGGGCAGGGCTGAAGCTTTCTTT. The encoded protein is CASSLGTGGRAEAFF.

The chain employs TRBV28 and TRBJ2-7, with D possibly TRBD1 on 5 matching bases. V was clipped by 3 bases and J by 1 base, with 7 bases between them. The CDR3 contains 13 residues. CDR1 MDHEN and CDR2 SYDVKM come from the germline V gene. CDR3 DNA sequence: TGTGCCAGCAGTTTCCAGGGTTCCTACGAGCAGTACTTC. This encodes CASSFQGSYEQYF.

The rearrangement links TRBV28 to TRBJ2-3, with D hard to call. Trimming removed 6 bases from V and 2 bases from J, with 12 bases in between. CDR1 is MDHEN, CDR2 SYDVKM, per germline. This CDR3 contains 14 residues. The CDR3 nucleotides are TGTGCCAGCAGCCTCGGATCGTTCACAGATACGCAGTATTTT. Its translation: CASSLGSFTDTQYF.

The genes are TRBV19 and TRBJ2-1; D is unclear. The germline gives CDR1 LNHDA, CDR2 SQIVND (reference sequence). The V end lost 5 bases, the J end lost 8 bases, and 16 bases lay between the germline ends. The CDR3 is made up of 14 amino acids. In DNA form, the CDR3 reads TGTGCCAGTAGTCCCCGGATGGGCCGCCATGAGCAGTTCTTC. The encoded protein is CASSPRMGRHEQFF. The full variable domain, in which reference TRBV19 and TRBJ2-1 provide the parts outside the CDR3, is DGGITQSPKYLFRKEGQNVTLSCEQNLNHDAMYWYRQDPGQGLRLIYYSQIVNDFQKGDIAEGYSVSREKKESFPLTVTSAQKNPTAFYLCASSPRMGRHEQFFGPGTRLTVL.

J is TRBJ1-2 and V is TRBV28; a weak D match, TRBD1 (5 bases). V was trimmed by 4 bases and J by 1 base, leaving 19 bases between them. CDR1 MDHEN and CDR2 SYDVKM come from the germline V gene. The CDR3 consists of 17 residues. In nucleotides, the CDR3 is TGTGCCAGCAGTTCTCCTATTGGGGCAGGGCGTAACTATGGCTACACCTTC. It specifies CASSSPIGAGRNYGYTF.

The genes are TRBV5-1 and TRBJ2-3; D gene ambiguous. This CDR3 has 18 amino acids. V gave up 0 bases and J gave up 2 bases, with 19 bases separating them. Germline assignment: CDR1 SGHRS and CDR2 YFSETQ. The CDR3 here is CASSLGGRSQALTDTQYF. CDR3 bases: TGCGCCAGCAGCTTGGGAGGTCGATCCCAGGCCCTCACAGATACGCAGTATTTT. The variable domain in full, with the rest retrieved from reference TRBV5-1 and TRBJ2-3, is KAGVTQTPRYLIKTRGQQVTLSCSPISGHRSVSWYQQTPGQGLQFLFEYFSETQRNKGNFPGRFSGRQFSNSRSEMNVSTLELGDSALYLCASSLGGRSQALTDTQYFGPGTRLTVL.